This TCR beta chain was obtained from a study of early T cells in non-severe SARS-CoV-2 infection. Background on the study: Sequenced material consisted of bulk RNA (from unsorted whole blood), and chains were unpaired. Study results and caveats: Private and CD4 specificities were missed by VDJdb matching, skewed to anti-spike CD8.

The V and J ends lost 3 bases and 9 bases, in that order; junction bases with no gene match: 6. This CDR3 spans 14 amino acids. Unique molecular identifiers were affixed to single, distinct cDNA molecules. MiXCR, applied by TCRdb to the 5' RACE reads, yields one record per CDR3 protein. The repertoire holds tens of thousands of distinct CDR3 sequences, with more than 12% as singletons. About this clonotype itself: No antigen is known for it.

This chain joins TRBV12-3 or TRBV12-4 and TRBJ2-1; TRBD2 agrees at 9 bases. The source was whole blood, collected at baseline. This TCR was recovered from an adult who was a healthcare worker with PCR-confirmed SARS-CoV-2 infection or an uninfected control (not recorded which). CDR3 nucleotide sequence: TGTGCCAGCAGTTTGAGCGGGAGGAGGGGTGAGCAGTTCTTC. As protein: CASSLSGRRGEQFF.